The following is a T cell receptor beta chain sequence with its context. What it binds is unknown. A read error may produce the germline difference seen at one junction end. The table came from immunoSEQ multiplex PCR; TCRdb's copy has only in-frame clones and leaves some out. The table includes 140,000 to 150,000 clones, 91% detected once. This sample is drawn from a study of T cell responses to AZD1222 COVID-19 vaccine. This CDR3 is 12 amino acids long. Germline V gene data show CDR1 as SQVTM and CDR2 as ANQGSEA. Notes on the study in general: Spike-specific TCR repertoires showed rising breadth and depth after two AZD1222 doses.

This TCR was sampled from an adult who received the MenACWY meningococcal vaccine as a control. The chain joins TRBV29-1 to TRBJ2-2; D remains unclear. The sequences come from peripheral blood, collected 28 days after the second dose of the MenACWY control vaccine. CDR3 nucleotide sequence: TGCAGCGTGGAAGTTGGACCCGGGGAGCTGTTTTTT. It translates to CSVEVGPGELFF.